Sequencing of this T cell receptor beta chain was carried out in a study of cytomegalovirus exposure and HLA in healthy donors. This clone was picked up a small number of times. CDR1 and CDR2 from the germline V gene are GTSNPN and SVGIG (reference sequence). V gave up 2 bases and J gave up 7 bases, with 8 bases separating them. CDR3 length: 11 amino acids. The PCR had 60 Vbeta and 13 Jbeta primers. Assay: immunoSEQ multiplex PCR; the TCRdb copy retains only in-frame clones and omits some. The sample carries roughly 130,000 clones, around three quarters recorded once. The sample was PBMCs. The chain links TRBV30 to TRBJ1-1, with D unresolved. The sequence was obtained from a woman aged 50 to 65 in good health and CMV-seronegative. CDR3 sequence: CAWSLGSEAFF. The CDR3 DNA reads as TGTGCCTGGAGTTTGGGCAGTGAAGCTTTCTTT.